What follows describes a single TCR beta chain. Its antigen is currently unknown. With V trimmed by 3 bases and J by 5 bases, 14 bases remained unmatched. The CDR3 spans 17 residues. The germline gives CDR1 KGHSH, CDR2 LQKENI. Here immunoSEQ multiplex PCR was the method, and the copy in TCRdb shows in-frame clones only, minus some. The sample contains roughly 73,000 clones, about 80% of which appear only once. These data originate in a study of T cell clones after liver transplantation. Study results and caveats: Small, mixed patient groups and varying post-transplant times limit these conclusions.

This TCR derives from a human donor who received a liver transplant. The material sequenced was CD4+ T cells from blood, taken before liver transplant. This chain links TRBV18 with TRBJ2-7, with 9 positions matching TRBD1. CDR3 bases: TGTGCCAGCTCACCTTGGGGCTCCGGGACAGGGAACCACGAGCAGTACTTC. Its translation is CASSPWGSGTGNHEQYF.